This T cell receptor beta chain was recorded in a study of Graves' ophthalmopathy and Graves' hyperthyroidism. This clonotype was seen only once. Its specificity is unknown. Transcripts of RNA were the source for amplifying TCR beta CDR3 regions. HTBI primers served in a first-round RT-PCR, which a second-round multiplex PCR followed. TCRdb fed the multiplex PCR reads into MiXCR, producing one record per CDR3 protein. The table lists 350,000 to 450,000 distinct CDR3 sequences, around 19% of them singletons. Study-wide results and caveats: Stable hyperthyroidism and ophthalmopathy were told apart by a 13-signature model, which achieved just over 85% sensitivity and around 80% specificity.

CDR1 LNHDA and CDR2 SQIVND come from the germline V gene (reference sequence). CDR3 length: 14 amino acids. J lost 5 bases, V lost 6 bases, and 9 bases had no gene match. Sequenced material: peripheral blood. The chain combines TRBV19 with TRBJ2-5; 7 nucleotides match TRBD1. The sequence was obtained from a woman under 30 with Graves' ophthalmopathy. CDR3 DNA sequence: TGTGCCAGTAGATCGCAGGGGGTTTGGGAGACCCAGTACTTC. Residues: CASRSQGVWETQYF. Filled out from reference TRBV19 and TRBJ2-5, the complete variable domain reads DGGITQSPKYLFRKEGQNVTLSCEQNLNHDAMYWYRQDPGQGLRLIYYSQIVNDFQKGDIAEGYSVSREKKESFPLTVTSAQKNPTAFYLCASRSQGVWETQYFGPGTRLLVL.